One and the same sample provided the 29 T cell receptor beta chains below, sequenced in a study of blood T cell repertoires in COVID-19. The assay was immunoSEQ multiplex PCR, and TCRdb's table has in-frame clones only and misses some. The sample has tens of thousands of clones, roughly 87% seen once. Sequencing input: peripheral blood. Every receptor here comes from a man aged 50 to 59 with active COVID-19.

The chain couples TRBV18 to TRBJ2-3; D unresolved. This CDR3 comprises 12 residues. Germline V gene data show CDR1 as KGHSH and CDR2 as LQKENI. V was cut by 5 bases and J by 1 base, with 4 bases left in between. The CDR3 is CASSSGTDTQYF. The CDR3 nucleotides are TGTGCCAGCTCATCCGGCACAGATACGCAGTATTTT. Full variable domain (outside the CDR3, taken from reference TRBV18 and TRBJ2-3): NAGVMQNPRHLVRRRGQEARLRCSPMKGHSHVYWYRQLPEEGLKFMVYLQKENIIDESGMPKERFSAEFPKEGPSILRIQQVVRGDSAAYFCASSSGTDTQYFGPGTRLTVL.

This clone was counted once. The J gene is TRBJ1-1, the V gene TRBV29-1; 7 bases match TRBD1. Germline values: CDR1 SQVTM, CDR2 ANQGSEA. The CDR3 consists of 11 residues. With V trimmed by 6 bases and J by 7 bases, 5 bases remained unmatched. The CDR3: CSVAGGVEAFF. The CDR3 DNA reads as TGCAGCGTCGCAGGGGGAGTTGAAGCTTTCTTT.

The V call is TRBV18, the J call TRBJ2-2, with 7 bases that match TRBD1. The germline gives CDR1 KGHSH, CDR2 LQKENI. This CDR3 has 15 residues. The trim removed 3 bases at V and 0 bases at J, leaving 1 base unmatched. CDR3 loop: CASSPTGPNTGELFF. Written as DNA, the CDR3 is TGTGCCAGCTCACCGACAGGGCCGAACACCGGGGAGCTGTTTTTT.

J is TRBJ2-3 and V is TRBV5-1; 9 bases align to TRBD2. The V gene end was trimmed by 4 bases and the J gene end by 2 bases; junction bases not matched to a gene: 11. The CDR3 loop spans 17 amino acids. CDR1 and CDR2 (germline): SGHRS, YFSETQ. CDR3 in DNA: TGCGCCAGCAGCCCTGGGAGGCTAGCGGGGAACACAGATACGCAGTATTTT. This encodes CASSPGRLAGNTDTQYF.

The chain is built from TRBV6-5 and TRBJ2-7, with D possibly being TRBD2 (5 bases). Between the trimmed V and J ends, which lost 6 bases and 3 bases, there was a span of 12 bases. CDR3 length: 13 residues. Germline V gene data show CDR1 as MNHEY and CDR2 as SVGAGI. In nucleotides, the CDR3 is TGTGCCAGCAGGGTCGACGGGAACTACGAGCAGTACGTC. The encoded protein is CASRVDGNYEQYV.

The chain uses TRBV5-4 and TRBJ2-2; 10 bases are a match to TRBD1. V trimming: 3 bases; J trimming: 1 base; junction bases outside the gene matches: 3. Germline loops: CDR1 SGHNT, CDR2 YYREEE (reference sequence). The CDR3 covers 16 residues. In DNA, the CDR3 is TGTGCCAGCAGCTCAGGACAGGGGGAGAACACCGGGGAGCTGTTTTTT. Its translation is CASSSGQGENTGELFF.

The V call is TRBV15, the J call TRBJ2-1; 11 positions agree with TRBD1. CDR1 LNHNV and CDR2 YYDKDF come from the germline V gene (reference sequence). CDR3 size: 17 residues. Unmatched junction bases numbered 13, after V lost 6 bases and J lost 6 bases. Here the CDR3 reads CATRGTGGTRRPNEQFF. In DNA form, the CDR3 reads TGTGCCACCAGAGGGACAGGGGGGACTAGACGACCCAATGAGCAGTTCTTC.

CDR3 sequence: CASSARWQGSPLHF. The DNA for the CDR3 is TGTGCCAGCAGCGCCCGGTGGCAGGGGTCACCCCTCCACTTT. V and J are TRBV13 and TRBJ1-6; TRBD1 is a possible D gene (6 bases). The CDR3 extends over 14 amino acids. Germline V gene lookup returns CDR1 PRHDT and CDR2 FYEKMQ (reference sequence). V was cut by 5 bases and J by 10 bases, with 15 bases left in between.

CDR3: CASSLFGQGARGYTF. CDR3 nucleotide sequence: TGTGCCAGCAGCTTATTTGGACAGGGGGCGCGTGGCTACACCTTC. The chain is built from TRBV7-2 and TRBJ1-2, with 11 bases matching TRBD1. In germline, CDR1 is SGHTA, CDR2 FQGNSA. The CDR3 loop spans 15 amino acids. V trimming: 2 bases; J trimming: 7 bases; junction bases outside the gene matches: 6.

V is TRBV7-9 and J is TRBJ1-4, with D possibly being TRBD1 (6 bases). CDR3 size: 13 residues. The germline CDR1 and CDR2 sequences are SEHNR and FQNEAQ (reference sequence). Trimming cost V 9 bases and J 6 bases, with 14 bases left between them. CDR3 coding DNA: TGTGCCAGTTCTAGGACAGTGGATGAAAAACTGTTTTTT. Residues: CASSRTVDEKLFF.

The V gene is TRBV9, the J gene TRBJ1-3, with TRBD1 as a possible D gene (5 bases). The CDR3 extends over 15 amino acids. Trimming left V 3 bases short and J 2 bases short, with 12 bases between. The V gene's germline CDR1 is SGDLS and CDR2 YYNGEE. This CDR3 is CASSAIGVAGNTIYF. CDR3 bases: TGTGCCAGCAGCGCGATAGGGGTAGCTGGAAACACCATATATTTT.

CDR3 sequence (DNA): TGTGCCAGCAGCCGTTCGCGGACAGGCACCGGGGAGCTGTTTTTT. Its translation: CASSRSRTGTGELFF. The V gene is TRBV7-3, the J gene TRBJ2-2; 7 bases are a match to TRBD1. Germline CDR1 and CDR2: SGHTA and FQGTGA. The ends lost 5 bases at V and 4 bases at J; junction bases unmatched: 7. There are 15 residues in the CDR3.

This clone showed up just once. The chain uses TRBV9 and TRBJ1-3; D remains ambiguous. This CDR3 is 15 amino acids long. Germline CDR1 SGDLS, CDR2 YYNGEE. Trimming removed 0 bases at V and 1 base at J, with 8 bases between. CDR3 loop: CASSVESGSGNTIYF. The CDR3 DNA reads as TGTGCCAGCAGCGTAGAGTCCGGGTCTGGAAACACCATATATTTT.

The genes are TRBV4-2 and TRBJ1-5; D perhaps matches TRBD1 (6 bases). Germline-derived CDR1 and CDR2 are LGHNA and YNFKEQ. Trimming cost V 1 base and J 3 bases, with 10 bases left between them. This CDR3 comprises 15 residues. The CDR3 nucleotides are TGTGCCAGCAGCCAAGCAGGGGCAAACAATCAGCCCCAGCATTTT. It yields the protein CASSQAGANNQPQHF.

This chain joins TRBV4-2 and TRBJ2-4; maybe TRBD1 (6 bases). Germline-derived CDR1 and CDR2 are LGHNA and YNFKEQ. Trimming cost V 1 base and J 0 bases, with 13 bases left between them. CDR3 length equals 17 residues. As DNA, the CDR3 is TGTGCCAGCAGCCAAGCTCTGGACAGTGTAGCCAAAAACATTCAGTACTTC. Translating it yields CASSQALDSVAKNIQYF.

The chain employs TRBV7-9 and TRBJ1-6, with a weak D call TRBD1 (6 bases). V shed 3 bases and J shed 6 bases, with 12 bases lying between them. CDR3 length: 15 amino acids. Per germline, CDR1 SEHNR and CDR2 FQNEAQ (reference sequence). The CDR3: CASSFLTGSNSPLHF. Written as DNA, the CDR3 is TGTGCCAGCAGCTTCCTAACAGGGAGTAATTCACCCCTCCACTTT.

V is TRBV5-1 and J is TRBJ2-7; TRBD1 matches at 8 bases. This CDR3 is built from 15 residues. The V gene's germline CDR1 is SGHRS and CDR2 YFSETQ. V lost 3 bases, J lost 6 bases, and 11 bases stayed unmatched. This chain's CDR3 is CASSSALRQGREQYF. The CDR3 DNA is TGCGCCAGCAGCTCCGCCCTAAGACAGGGGCGCGAGCAGTACTTC. The whole variable domain, filled in from reference TRBV5-1 and TRBJ2-7, reads KAGVTQTPRYLIKTRGQQVTLSCSPISGHRSVSWYQQTPGQGLQFLFEYFSETQRNKGNFPGRFSGRQFSNSRSEMNVSTLELGDSALYLCASSSALRQGREQYFGPGTRLTVT.

The rearrangement uses TRBV11-2 and TRBJ2-7; D is unresolved. The CDR3 runs 13 residues. The germline gives CDR1 SGHAT, CDR2 FQNNGV. V was trimmed by 3 bases and J by 0 bases, leaving 6 bases between them. The CDR3 coding sequence is TGTGCCAGCAGCTTGAGGAGCTCCTACGAGCAGTACGTC. This translates into CASSLRSSYEQYV.

The chain couples TRBV19 to TRBJ2-2, with 8 positions matching TRBD1. With V trimmed by 5 bases and J by 4 bases, 6 bases remained unmatched. The CDR3 is 15 residues long. Germline V gene data show CDR1 as LNHDA and CDR2 as SQIVND (reference sequence). The CDR3 loop is CASSSGQGFTGELFF. CDR3 DNA: TGTGCCAGTAGTTCAGGACAGGGTTTCACCGGGGAGCTGTTTTTT.

V usage is TRBV18 and J usage is TRBJ2-7, with TRBD1 as a possible D gene (5 bases). The CDR3 is made up of 13 amino acids. The V gene lost 6 bases and the J gene lost 7 bases, with 16 bases spanning the gap. Per the germline V gene, CDR1 is KGHSH and CDR2 is LQKENI. This chain's CDR3 is CASSPTGAWEQYV. CDR3 DNA sequence: TGTGCCAGCTCGCCTACAGGAGCATGGGAGCAGTACGTC.

CDR3 sequence: CASRGSAAIRYDADTQYF. CDR3 sequence (DNA): TGTGCCAGCAGAGGATCGGCGGCTATACGATACGACGCAGATACGCAGTATTTT. J is TRBJ2-3 and V is TRBV5-8, with no clear D. Per the germline V gene, CDR1 is SGHTS and CDR2 is YDEGEE. This CDR3 is 18 amino acids long. The V end lost 5 bases, the J end lost 4 bases, and 26 bases lay between the germline ends.

The genes are TRBV7-9 and TRBJ2-3; TRBD2 matches at 13 bases. V dropped 6 bases and J dropped 0; count of bases not matched to a gene: 9. CDR1 SEHNR and CDR2 FQNEAQ come from the germline V gene (reference sequence). CDR3 length equals 18 residues. The CDR3, as DNA: TGTGCCAGCAGTTCCCCCGGGACTAGCGGGGTAAGCACAGATACGCAGTATTTT. Translation: CASSSPGTSGVSTDTQYF. The entire variable domain, with the rest obtained from reference TRBV7-9 and TRBJ2-3, is as follows: DTGVSQNPRHKITKRGQNVTFRCDPISEHNRLYWYRQTLGQGPEFLTYFQNEAQLEKSRLLSDRFSAERPKGSFSTLEIQRTEQGDSAMYLCASSSPGTSGVSTDTQYFGPGTRLTVL.

The rearrangement uses TRBV11-3 and TRBJ1-2; TRBD1 might be the D (6 bases). Germline assignment: CDR1 SGHNT and CDR2 YENEEA. V was trimmed by 3 bases and J by 1 base, leaving 12 bases between them. The CDR3 length is 15 residues. CDR3 coding DNA: TGTGCCAGCAGCTTTGGAGGACAGCTTAACTATGGCTACACCTTC. It specifies CASSFGGQLNYGYTF.

This sequence joins TRBV6-1 and TRBJ2-2; TRBD2 matches 7 bases. The length of the CDR3 is 17 residues. Trimming cost V 2 bases and J 4 bases; bases outside gene matches: 10. Germline V gene data show CDR1 as MNHNS and CDR2 as SASEGT. CDR3 residues: CASSEFLGASGTGELFF. As DNA, the CDR3 is TGTGCCAGCAGTGAATTTTTAGGGGCTAGCGGCACCGGGGAGCTGTTTTTT.

The chain is built from TRBV4-2 and TRBJ2-3, with 8 positions matching TRBD2. In germline, CDR1 is LGHNA, CDR2 YNFKEQ. The CDR3 is 18 amino acids. The junction had 12 bases not matched to a gene; V was cut back by 0 bases and J by 4 bases. CDR3 sequence reads: CASSQEMLRLAGADTQYF. Written as DNA, the CDR3 is TGTGCCAGCAGCCAAGAAATGCTTCGGCTAGCGGGTGCAGATACGCAGTATTTT.

The rearrangement links TRBV6-1 to TRBJ2-7; TRBD2 matches 7 bases. The length of the CDR3 is 14 residues. The junction had 4 bases not matched to a gene; V was cut back by 3 bases and J by 2 bases. Germline V gene data show CDR1 as MNHNS and CDR2 as SASEGT. The CDR3 DNA follows: TGTGCCAGCAGTGACGGGGGGTTCACCTACGAGCAGTACGTC. Translated: CASSDGGFTYEQYV.

V and J are TRBV6-6 and TRBJ1-1; TRBD1 matches at 10 bases. Germline V gene data show CDR1 as MNHNY and CDR2 as SVGAGI (reference sequence). The CDR3 runs 17 residues. Trimming at V came to 5 bases and at J to 6 bases, leaving 15 bases not matched to a gene. CDR3: CASSPPPGTGEGAEAFF. In DNA form, the CDR3 reads TGTGCCAGCAGTCCTCCCCCCGGGACAGGGGAAGGCGCTGAAGCTTTCTTT.

The chain combines TRBV4-1 with TRBJ2-5, with TRBD1 identical over 9 bases. This CDR3 comprises 15 residues. CDR1 MGHRA and CDR2 YSYEKL come from the germline V gene. V lost 3 bases to trimming and J lost 2 bases; unmatched junction nucleotides: 4. The CDR3 is CASSQGTGWQETQYF. DNA for the CDR3: TGCGCCAGCAGCCAGGGGACAGGGTGGCAAGAGACCCAGTACTTC.

V usage is TRBV5-1 and J usage is TRBJ2-2; D unresolved. Deletions cut 5 bases from V and 3 bases from J, with 14 bases between. Germline V CDR1 and CDR2: SGHRS, YFSETQ. This CDR3 spans 15 amino acids. The CDR3 sequence is CASRVGLVDTGELFF. CDR3 nucleotide sequence: TGCGCCAGCAGGGTTGGCCTAGTTGACACCGGGGAGCTGTTTTTT.